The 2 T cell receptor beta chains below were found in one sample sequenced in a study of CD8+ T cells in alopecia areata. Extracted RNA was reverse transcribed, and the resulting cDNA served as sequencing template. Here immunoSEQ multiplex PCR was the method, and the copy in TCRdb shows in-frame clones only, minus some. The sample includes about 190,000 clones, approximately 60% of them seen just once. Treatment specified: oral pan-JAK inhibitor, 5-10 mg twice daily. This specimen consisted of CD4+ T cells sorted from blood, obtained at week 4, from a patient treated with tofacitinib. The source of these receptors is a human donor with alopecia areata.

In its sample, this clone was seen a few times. CDR3 DNA sequence: TGCAGCGTTGTTTCTGTGAGGGGGCAGTACTTC. It yields the protein CSVVSVRGQYF. This chain links TRBV29-1 with TRBJ2-7; either TRBD1 or TRBD2 may fit D (5 bases each). This CDR3 contains 11 residues. Germline V gene data show CDR1 as SQVTM and CDR2 as ANQGSEA. V lost 4 bases, J lost 9 bases, and 13 bases lay in between.

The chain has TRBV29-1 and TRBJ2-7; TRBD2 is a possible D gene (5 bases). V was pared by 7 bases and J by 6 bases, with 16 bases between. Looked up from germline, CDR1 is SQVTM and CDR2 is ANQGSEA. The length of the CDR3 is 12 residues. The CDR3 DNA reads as TGCAGCGCCGCTCAGAGGAGCGGCGAGCAGTACTTC. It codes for CSAAQRSGEQYF.